The entry that follows covers one TCR beta chain sequence. What antigen it recognizes has not been identified. The record has no base qualities; no much larger clone is one base away. These data come from a study of beta chain features in type 1 diabetes (dated by TCRdb to the late 2010s). General notes on the study: Mean age, gender distribution, total cell number and subset yield were not different between patients and healthy donors. A total of approximately 100 million sorted cells were examined across all samples, and the number of cells per subset was strongly correlated with RNA yield. In the study, recently diagnosed type 1 diabetes patients and matched healthy donors were compared on the TCRB repertoires of their sorted circulating CD4+ T cell subsets. Regulatory and stem cell-like memory subsets were isolated from only 8 patients and about 8 healthy donors, whereas naive and central memory subsets came from all 28 donors. The research as a whole found: Because cDNA was sequenced instead of genomic DNA, highly expressing activated cells could be over-represented, though the groups showed no difference in activation or CD3 levels. HLA sub-analyses involved small numbers of individuals, so any influence of HLA type on TCRB rearrangement remained unresolved. Naive, central memory and regulatory TCRB repertoires appeared to be more alike among patients than among healthy donors. A moderate but significant shortening of TCRB CDR3 length was observed in type 1 diabetes patients in all four CD4+ subsets. Patients with type 1 diabetes made fewer insertions and deleted more nucleotides at VDJ recombination sites, implying thymic rearrangement abnormalities. PCR might favor shorter templates, but patient and control samples were amplified and corrected together, so any skew would affect both groups equally.

The entire isolated RNA was reverse transcribed using the High Capacity cDNA Reverse Transcription Kit, and thus expressed TCRB transcripts were sequenced. Naive, central memory and regulatory T cell samples underwent deep immunoSEQ sequencing, averaging about 3.3 million total reads per sample. Sorted cells were lysed in RLT buffer, and RNA was extracted using DNase-treated RNeasy Micro or Mini kits according to cell number. To prevent cross-contamination, each cell subset was processed individually, whereas patient and healthy donor samples were processed jointly. TCRB sequences were amplified from cDNA with the immunoSEQ multiplex PCR, producing 87-bp fragments spanning the CDR3 region. Sequencing of the amplicons was performed on the Illumina HiSeq platform. The study's own analysis went as follows. Synthetic template baselines were used to correct PCR bias computationally, reads within Hamming distance 2 were collapsed, and singletons that could not be merged were discarded. By aligning reads against IMGT, V, D and J genes, CDR3 length, and insertions or deletions at six rearrangement sites were assigned. Within each subset, clonotype counts were normalized to sorted cell number, after which true diversity and Gini coefficients were computed with the tcR R package. Repertoire sharing was quantified using the overlap coefficient calculated on TCRB nucleotide sequences. Out-of-frame TCRB sequences from naive cells were analyzed to stand in for the pre-selection repertoire. The source is immuneACCESS, and TCRdb retained only in-frame sequences with V and J called. Part of the clones is not carried over; for the studies checked, unresolved V genes explain less than half of this, and the remainder is unexplained. Clone size and V and J calls were adopted from that table, with D and trimming inferred from the DNA. The sample table records about 620,000 clones; around 16% of these occur just once. The ten biggest clones cover about 0.087% of the sample.

Each donor gave one peripheral blood draw, averaging around 120 mL, which was collected into heparinised tubes. A BD FACSAria II and a panel including CD45RO, CCR7, CD25, CD127, CD95 and CD27 were used to sort naive, central memory, regulatory and stem cell-like memory CD4+ T cells. A purity above 98% was achieved for all sorted populations. Right away, PBMCs were isolated by Lymphoprep density gradient centrifugation and were stained directly, with no culture step. To minimize batch effects, samples were stained and sorted in pairs, one healthy donor with one patient per experiment. What was sequenced was naive CD4+ T cells from blood. Sample cell subset or site, as interpreted from the label and publication: true naive CD4+ T cells. The receptor was derived from a man younger than 35 in good health.

The CDR3 protein: CASSFTGPSYNEQFF. The DNA sequence is as follows: TGCGCCAGCAGCTTTACAGGACCCTCTTACAATGAGCAGTTCTTC. Here the chain combines TRBV4-1 and TRBJ2-1, and perhaps TRBD1 as D gene, on 5 matching bases. Counted from cysteine to phenylalanine, this CDR3 has 15 amino acids. Here the CDR3 DNA is all that survives: 45 bases in frame from base 1. The germline V gene encodes CDR1 MGHRA and CDR2 YSYEKL. Trimming removed 5 bases from V and 4 bases from J, leaving 15 bases between the germline ends.